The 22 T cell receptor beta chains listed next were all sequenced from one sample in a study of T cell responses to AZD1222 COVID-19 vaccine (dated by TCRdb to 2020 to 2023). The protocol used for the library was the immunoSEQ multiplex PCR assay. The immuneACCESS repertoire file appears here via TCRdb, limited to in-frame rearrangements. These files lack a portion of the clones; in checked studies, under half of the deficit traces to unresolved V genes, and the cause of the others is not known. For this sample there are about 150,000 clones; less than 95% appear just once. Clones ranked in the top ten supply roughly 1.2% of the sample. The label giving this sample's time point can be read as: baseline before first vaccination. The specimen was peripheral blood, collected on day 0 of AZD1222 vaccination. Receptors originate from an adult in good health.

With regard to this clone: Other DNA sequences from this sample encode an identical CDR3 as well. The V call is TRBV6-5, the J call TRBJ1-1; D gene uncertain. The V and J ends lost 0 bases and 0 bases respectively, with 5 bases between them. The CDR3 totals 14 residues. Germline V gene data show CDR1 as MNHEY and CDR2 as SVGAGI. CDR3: CASSYSWLNTEAFF. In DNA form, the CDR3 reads TGTGCCAGCAGTTACTCGTGGTTGAACACTGAAGCTTTCTTT.

The CDR3 DNA sequence: TGTGCCAGCAGTCGCACAGGGTCGAGCACAGATACGCAGTATTTT. Protein product: CASSRTGSSTDTQYF. The chain uses TRBV7-9 and TRBJ2-3, with D maybe TRBD1 (6 bases). V shed 6 bases and J shed 0 bases, with 13 bases lying between them. The length of the CDR3 is 15 residues. Per the germline V gene, CDR1 is SEHNR and CDR2 is FQNEAQ (reference sequence).

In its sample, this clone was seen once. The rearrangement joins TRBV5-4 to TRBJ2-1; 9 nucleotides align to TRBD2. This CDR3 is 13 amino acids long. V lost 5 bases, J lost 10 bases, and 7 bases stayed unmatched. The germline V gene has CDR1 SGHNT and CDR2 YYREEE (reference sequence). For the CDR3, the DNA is TGTGCCAGCAGTCGTAGCGGGGGTCGGGAGCAGTTCTTC. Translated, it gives CASSRSGGREQFF.

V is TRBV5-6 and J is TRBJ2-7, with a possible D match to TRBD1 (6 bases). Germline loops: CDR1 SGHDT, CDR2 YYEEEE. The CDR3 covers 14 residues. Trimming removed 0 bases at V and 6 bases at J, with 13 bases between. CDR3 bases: TGTGCCAGCAGCTTGGCCCTGGGGGCAGGCGAGCAGTACGTC. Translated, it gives CASSLALGAGEQYV.

The CDR3 DNA reads as TGCAGTGCTAGTTTAATTGGGGTGAACACTGAAGCTTTCTTT. This encodes CSASLIGVNTEAFF. The rearrangement uses TRBV20-1 and TRBJ1-1, with no clear D. Germline values: CDR1 DFQATT, CDR2 SNEGSKA (reference sequence). The CDR3 is made up of 14 amino acids. Trimming cost V 3 bases and J 0 bases, with 11 bases left between them.

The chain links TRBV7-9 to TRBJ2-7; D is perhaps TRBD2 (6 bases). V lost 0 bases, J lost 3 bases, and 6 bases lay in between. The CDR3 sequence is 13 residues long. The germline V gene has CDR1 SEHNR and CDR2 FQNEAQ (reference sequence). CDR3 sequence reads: CASSLAGGYEQYV. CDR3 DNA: TGTGCCAGCAGCTTAGCGGGGGGCTACGAGCAGTACGTC.

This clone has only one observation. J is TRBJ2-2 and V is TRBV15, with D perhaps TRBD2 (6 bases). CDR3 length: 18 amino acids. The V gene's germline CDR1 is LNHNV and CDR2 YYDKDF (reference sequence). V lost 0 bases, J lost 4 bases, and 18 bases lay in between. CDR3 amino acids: CATSRDAGFGGSTGELFF. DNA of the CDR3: TGTGCCACCAGCAGAGATGCGGGGTTTGGAGGCAGCACCGGGGAGCTGTTTTTT.

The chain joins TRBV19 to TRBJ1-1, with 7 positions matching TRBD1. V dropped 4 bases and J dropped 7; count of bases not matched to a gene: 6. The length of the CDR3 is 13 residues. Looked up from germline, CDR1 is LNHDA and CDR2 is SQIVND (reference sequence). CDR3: CASSTVGGREAFF. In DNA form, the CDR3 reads TGTGCCAGTAGTACGGTAGGGGGCCGTGAAGCTTTCTTT.

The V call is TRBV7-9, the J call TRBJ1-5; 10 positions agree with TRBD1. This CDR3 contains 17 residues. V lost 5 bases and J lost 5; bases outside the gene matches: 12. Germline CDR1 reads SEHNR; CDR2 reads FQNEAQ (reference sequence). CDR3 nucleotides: TGTGCCAGCAGCGCCAAATTGGGACAGGGGCCGGATCAGCCCCAGCATTTT. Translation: CASSAKLGQGPDQPQHF.

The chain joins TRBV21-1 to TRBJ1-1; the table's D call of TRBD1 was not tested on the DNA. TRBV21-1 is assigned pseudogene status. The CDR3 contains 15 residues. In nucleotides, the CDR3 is TGTGCCAGCAGCAAAGCTGGACAGAAGAACACTGAAGCTTTCTTT. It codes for CASSKAGQKNTEAFF.

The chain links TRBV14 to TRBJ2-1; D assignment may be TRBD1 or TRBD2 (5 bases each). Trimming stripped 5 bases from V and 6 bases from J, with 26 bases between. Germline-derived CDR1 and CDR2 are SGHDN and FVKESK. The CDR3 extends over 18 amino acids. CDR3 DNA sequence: TGTGCCAGCAGCTTCGTAAGCCTGAGGGGCGTAGGGGTCAATGAGCAGTTCTTC. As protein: CASSFVSLRGVGVNEQFF.

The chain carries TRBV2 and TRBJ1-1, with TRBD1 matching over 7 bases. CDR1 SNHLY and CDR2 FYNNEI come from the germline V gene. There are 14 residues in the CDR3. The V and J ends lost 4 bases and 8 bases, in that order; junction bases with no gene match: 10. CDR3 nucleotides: TGTGCCAGCAGTGGAAGGGGGACAGCGTCAGAAGCTTTCTTT. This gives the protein CASSGRGTASEAFF.

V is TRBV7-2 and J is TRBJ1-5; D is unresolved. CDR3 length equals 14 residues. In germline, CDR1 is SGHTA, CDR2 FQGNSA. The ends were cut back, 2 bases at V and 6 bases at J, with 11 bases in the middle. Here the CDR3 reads CASSLSGFRQPQHF. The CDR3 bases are TGTGCCAGCAGCTTATCGGGTTTTCGTCAGCCCCAGCATTTT.

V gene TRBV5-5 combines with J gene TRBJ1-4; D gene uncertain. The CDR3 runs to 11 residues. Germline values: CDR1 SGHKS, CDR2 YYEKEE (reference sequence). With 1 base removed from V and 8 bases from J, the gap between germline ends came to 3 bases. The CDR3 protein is CASSLWEKLFF. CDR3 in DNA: TGTGCCAGCAGCTTGTGGGAAAAACTGTTTTTT. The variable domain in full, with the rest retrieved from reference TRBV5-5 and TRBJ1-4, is DAGVTQSPTHLIKTRGQQVTLRCSPISGHKSVSWYQQVLGQGPQFIFQYYEKEERGRGNFPDRFSARQFPNYSSELNVNALLLGDSALYLCASSLWEKLFFGSGTQLSVL.

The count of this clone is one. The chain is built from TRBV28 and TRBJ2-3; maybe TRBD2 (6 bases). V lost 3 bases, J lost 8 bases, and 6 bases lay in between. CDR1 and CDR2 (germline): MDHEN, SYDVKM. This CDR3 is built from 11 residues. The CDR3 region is CASSLGGTQYF. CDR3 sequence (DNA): TGTGCCAGCAGTTTGGGAGGTACGCAGTATTTT.

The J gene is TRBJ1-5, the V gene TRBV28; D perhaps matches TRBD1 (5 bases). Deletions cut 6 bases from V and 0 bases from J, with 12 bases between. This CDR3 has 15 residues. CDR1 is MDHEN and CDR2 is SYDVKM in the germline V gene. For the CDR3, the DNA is TGTGCCAGCAGATTGACAGTAAATAGCAATCAGCCCCAGCATTTT. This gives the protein CASRLTVNSNQPQHF. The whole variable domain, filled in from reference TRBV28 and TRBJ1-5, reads DVKVTQSSRYLVKRTGEKVFLECVQDMDHENMFWYRQDPGLGLRLIYFSYDVKMKEKGDIPEGYSVSREKKERFSLILESASTNQTSMYLCASRLTVNSNQPQHFGDGTRLSIL.

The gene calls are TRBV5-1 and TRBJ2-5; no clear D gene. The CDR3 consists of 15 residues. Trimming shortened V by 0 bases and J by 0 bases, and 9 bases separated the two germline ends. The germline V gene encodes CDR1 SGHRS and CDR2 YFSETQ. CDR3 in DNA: TGCGCCAGCAGCTTGGGGTTGATCTACCAAGAGACCCAGTACTTC. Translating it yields CASSLGLIYQETQYF. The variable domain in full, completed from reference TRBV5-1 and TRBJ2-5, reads KAGVTQTPRYLIKTRGQQVTLSCSPISGHRSVSWYQQTPGQGLQFLFEYFSETQRNKGNFPGRFSGRQFSNSRSEMNVSTLELGDSALYLCASSLGLIYQETQYFGPGTRLLVL.

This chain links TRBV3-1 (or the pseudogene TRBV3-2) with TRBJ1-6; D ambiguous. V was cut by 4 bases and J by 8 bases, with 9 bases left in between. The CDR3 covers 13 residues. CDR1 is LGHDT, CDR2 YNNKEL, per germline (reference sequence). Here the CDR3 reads CASSLVLDSPLHF. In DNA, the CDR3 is TGTGCCAGCAGCCTTGTCCTTGATTCACCCCTCCACTTT.

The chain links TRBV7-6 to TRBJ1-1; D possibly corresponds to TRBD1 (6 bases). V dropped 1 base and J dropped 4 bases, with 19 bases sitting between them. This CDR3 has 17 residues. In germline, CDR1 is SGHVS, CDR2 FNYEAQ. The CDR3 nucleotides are TGTGCCAGCAGCTTAGGTGGGGGGCGCGGCTCTGGCACTGAAGCTTTCTTT. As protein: CASSLGGGRGSGTEAFF.

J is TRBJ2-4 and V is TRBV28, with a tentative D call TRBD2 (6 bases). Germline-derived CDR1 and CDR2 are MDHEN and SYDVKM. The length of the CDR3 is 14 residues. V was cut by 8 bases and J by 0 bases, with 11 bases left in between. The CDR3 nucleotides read TGTGCCAGCCTGGAGGGAGGAGCCAAAAACATTCAGTACTTC. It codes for CASLEGGAKNIQYF. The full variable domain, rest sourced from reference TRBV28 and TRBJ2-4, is DVKVTQSSRYLVKRTGEKVFLECVQDMDHENMFWYRQDPGLGLRLIYFSYDVKMKEKGDIPEGYSVSREKKERFSLILESASTNQTSMYLCASLEGGAKNIQYFGAGTRLSVL.

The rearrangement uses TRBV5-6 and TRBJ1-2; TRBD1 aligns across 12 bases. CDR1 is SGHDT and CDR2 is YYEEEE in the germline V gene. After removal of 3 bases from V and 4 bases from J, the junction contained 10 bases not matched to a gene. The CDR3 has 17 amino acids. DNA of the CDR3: TGTGCCAGCAGCTCCAGGGACAGGGGGCGCCTAGGCTATGGCTACACCTTC. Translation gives CASSSRDRGRLGYGYTF.

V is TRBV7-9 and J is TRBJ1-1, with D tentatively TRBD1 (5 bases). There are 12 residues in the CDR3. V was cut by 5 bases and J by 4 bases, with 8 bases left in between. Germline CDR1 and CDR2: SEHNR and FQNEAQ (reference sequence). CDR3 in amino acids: CASSLGPTEAFF. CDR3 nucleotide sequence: TGTGCCAGCAGCCTGGGACCCACTGAAGCTTTCTTT.